This entry lists 8 T cell receptor beta chains sequenced from one sample in a study of blood T cell repertoires in COVID-19. Libraries were prepared by immunoSEQ multiplex PCR; TCRdb keeps only in-frame clonotypes and omits some of them. In the table there are approximately 180,000 clones, about 87% of which are singletons. The sample consisted of peripheral blood. These TCRs come from a man between 35 and 55 years old with active or convalescent COVID-19.

Here the CDR3 DNA reads TGTGCCAGCAGCTTGGAGGGGGTCGAGCAGTACTTC. Translating gives CASSLEGVEQYF. This rearrangement joins TRBV5-4 to TRBJ2-7; a weak D match, TRBD1 (6 bases). From germline, CDR1 is SGHNT and CDR2 YYREEE (reference sequence). Trimming pared 0 bases from V and 6 bases from J, leaving 7 bases between. CDR3 length equals 12 residues.

CDR3 nucleotide sequence: TGTGCCAGCAAAATGGGGGGGACTAATGAAAAACTGTTTTTT. This encodes CASKMGGTNEKLFF. The V gene is TRBV14, the J gene TRBJ1-4; tentative D call: TRBD1 (5 bases). Trimming removed 7 bases at V and 2 bases at J, with 11 bases between. The CDR3 has 14 amino acids. Germline V gives CDR1 SGHDN, CDR2 FVKESK.

The chain couples TRBV19 to TRBJ2-5, with no clear D. CDR3 length equals 14 residues. The germline CDR1 and CDR2 sequences are LNHDA and SQIVND (reference sequence). Trimming pared 3 bases from V and 2 bases from J, leaving 10 bases between. CDR3 in DNA: TGTGCCAGTAGTATCTCGTTCGGGCAAGAGACCCAGTACTTC. Amino acid sequence: CASSISFGQETQYF.

CDR3 region: CASSPFPTGMGEKLFF. The CDR3 coding sequence is TGCGCCAGCAGTCCCTTCCCTACGGGAATGGGTGAAAAACTGTTTTTT. The V and J genes are TRBV4-1 and TRBJ1-4, with D unclear. V shed 6 bases and J shed 7 bases, with 21 bases lying between them. The CDR3 is 16 residues long. CDR1 is MGHRA and CDR2 is YSYEKL in the germline V gene.

The chain couples TRBV6-1 to TRBJ1-4; D uncertain. V lost 2 bases and J lost 4, with 11 bases in between. This CDR3 is 15 amino acids long. The germline V gene encodes CDR1 MNHNS and CDR2 SASEGT. For the CDR3, the DNA is TGTGCCAGCAGTGAAACCGGCCGGGTTAATGAAAAACTGTTTTTT. The encoded protein is CASSETGRVNEKLFF.

The CDR3 nucleotides read TGCAGTGCTAGTGCGGGCTATGGCTACACCTTC. It encodes CSASAGYGYTF. The V and J genes are TRBV20-1 and TRBJ1-2, with unresolved D. V lost 3 bases and J lost 4, with 6 bases in between. This CDR3 is 11 amino acids long. Germline CDR1 DFQATT, CDR2 SNEGSKA (reference sequence).

The CDR3, as DNA: TGTGCCAGCAGTTACTTGCCTCCACAGTACCAAGAGACCCAGTACTTC. Translating gives CASSYLPPQYQETQYF. The V call is TRBV6-2 or TRBV6-3, the J call TRBJ2-5, with D uncertain. V was shortened by 1 base and J by 0 bases, with 12 bases between the two germline ends. Per the germline V gene, CDR1 is MNHEY and CDR2 is SVGEGT. The CDR3 loop spans 16 amino acids.

This clone was recorded only once. The rearrangement uses TRBV11-2 and TRBJ2-3; tentative D call: TRBD2 (5 bases). V lost 1 base to trimming and J lost 0 bases, with 8 bases between them. The CDR3 covers 15 residues. Germline-derived CDR1 and CDR2 are SGHAT and FQNNGV. CDR3 in DNA: TGTGCCAGCAGCTTAGCCAGAGGGAGCACAGATACGCAGTATTTT. Encoded protein: CASSLARGSTDTQYF. The whole variable domain, remainder taken from reference TRBV11-2 and TRBJ2-3, is EAGVAQSPRYKIIEKRQSVAFWCNPISGHATLYWYQQILGQGPKLLIQFQNNGVVDDSQLPKDRFSAERLKGVDSTLKIQPAKLEDSAVYLCASSLARGSTDTQYFGPGTRLTVL.